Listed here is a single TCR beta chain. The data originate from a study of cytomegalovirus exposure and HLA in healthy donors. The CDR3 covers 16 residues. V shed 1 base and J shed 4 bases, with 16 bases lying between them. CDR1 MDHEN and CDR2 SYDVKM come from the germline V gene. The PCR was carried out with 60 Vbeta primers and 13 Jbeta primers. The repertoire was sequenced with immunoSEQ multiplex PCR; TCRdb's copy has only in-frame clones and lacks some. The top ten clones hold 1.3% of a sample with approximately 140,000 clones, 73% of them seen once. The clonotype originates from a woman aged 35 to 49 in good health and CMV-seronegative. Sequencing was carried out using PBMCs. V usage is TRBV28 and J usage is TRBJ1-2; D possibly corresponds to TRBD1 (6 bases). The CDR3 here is CASSLSGTHTGYGYTF. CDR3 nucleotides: TGTGCCAGCAGTTTATCCGGGACACATACCGGCTATGGCTACACCTTC.